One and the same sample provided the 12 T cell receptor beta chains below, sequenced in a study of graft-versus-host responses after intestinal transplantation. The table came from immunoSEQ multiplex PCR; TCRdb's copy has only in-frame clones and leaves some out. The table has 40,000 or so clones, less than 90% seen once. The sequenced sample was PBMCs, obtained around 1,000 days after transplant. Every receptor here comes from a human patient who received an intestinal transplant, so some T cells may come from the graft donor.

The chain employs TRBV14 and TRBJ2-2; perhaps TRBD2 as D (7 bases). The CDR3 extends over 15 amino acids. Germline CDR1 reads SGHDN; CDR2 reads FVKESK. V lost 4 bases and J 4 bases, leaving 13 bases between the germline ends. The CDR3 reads CASSRGGVPTGELFF. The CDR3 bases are TGTGCCAGCAGCCGAGGGGGGGTCCCCACCGGGGAGCTGTTTTTT. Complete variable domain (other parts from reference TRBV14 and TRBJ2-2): EAGVTQFPSHSVIEKGQTVTLRCDPISGHDNLYWYRRVMGKEIKFLLHFVKESKQDESGMPNNRFLAERTGGTYSTLKVQPAELEDSGVYFCASSRGGVPTGELFFGEGSRLTVL.

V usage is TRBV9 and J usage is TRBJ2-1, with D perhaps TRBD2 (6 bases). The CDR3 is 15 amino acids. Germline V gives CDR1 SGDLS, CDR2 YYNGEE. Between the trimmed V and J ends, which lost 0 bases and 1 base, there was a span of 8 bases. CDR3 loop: CASSVAGESYNEQFF. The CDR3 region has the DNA TGTGCCAGCAGCGTAGCGGGAGAATCCTACAATGAGCAGTTCTTC.

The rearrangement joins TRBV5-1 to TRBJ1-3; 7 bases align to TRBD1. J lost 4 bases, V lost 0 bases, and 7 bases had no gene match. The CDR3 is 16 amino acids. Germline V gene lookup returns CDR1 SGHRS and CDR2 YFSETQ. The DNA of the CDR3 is TGCGCCAGCAGCTTGGAGGCACAGGGGAGAGGAAACACCATATATTTT. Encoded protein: CASSLEAQGRGNTIYF.

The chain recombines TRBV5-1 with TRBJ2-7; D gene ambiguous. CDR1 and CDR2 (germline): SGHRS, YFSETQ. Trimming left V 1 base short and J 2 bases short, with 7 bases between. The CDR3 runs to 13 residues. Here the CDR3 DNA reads TGCGCCAGCAGCTTGAGTTCGGCCTACGAGCAGTACTTC. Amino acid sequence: CASSLSSAYEQYF. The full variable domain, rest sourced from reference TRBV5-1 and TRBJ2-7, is KAGVTQTPRYLIKTRGQQVTLSCSPISGHRSVSWYQQTPGQGLQFLFEYFSETQRNKGNFPGRFSGRQFSNSRSEMNVSTLELGDSALYLCASSLSSAYEQYFGPGTRLTVT.

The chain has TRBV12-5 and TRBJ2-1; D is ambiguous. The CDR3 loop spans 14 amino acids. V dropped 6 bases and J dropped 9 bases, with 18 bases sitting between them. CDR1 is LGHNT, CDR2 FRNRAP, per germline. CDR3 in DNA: TGTGCTAGTGGGCCCAGTGGGCGCATTAGTGAGCAGTTCTTC. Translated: CASGPSGRISEQFF.

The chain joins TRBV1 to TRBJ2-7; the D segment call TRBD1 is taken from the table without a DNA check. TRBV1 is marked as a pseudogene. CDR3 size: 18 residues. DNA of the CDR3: TGCACCAGCAGCCAATCGGCAGGGTATGTACACCAAGCCTACGAGCAGTACTTC. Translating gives CTSSQSAGYVHQAYEQYF.

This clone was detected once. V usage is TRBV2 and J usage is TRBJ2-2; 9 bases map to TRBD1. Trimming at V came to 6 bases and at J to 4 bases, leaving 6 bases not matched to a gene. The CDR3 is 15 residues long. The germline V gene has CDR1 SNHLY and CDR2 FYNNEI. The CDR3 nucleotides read TGTGCCAGCAGCTACGGACAGGGGTTCACCGGGGAGCTGTTTTTT. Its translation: CASSYGQGFTGELFF.

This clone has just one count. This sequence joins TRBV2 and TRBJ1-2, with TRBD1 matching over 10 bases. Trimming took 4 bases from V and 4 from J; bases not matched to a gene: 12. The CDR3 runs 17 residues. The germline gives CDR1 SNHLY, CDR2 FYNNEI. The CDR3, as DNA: TGTGCCAGCAGTGCCCCCCCCGGGACAGGGGAGTCCTATGGCTACACCTTC. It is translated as CASSAPPGTGESYGYTF.

Written as DNA, the CDR3 is TGTGCCAGCAGTCTTATAGCGGAGGGCAATGAGCAGTTCTTC. Translating gives CASSLIAEGNEQFF. This rearrangement joins TRBV6-5 to TRBJ2-1, with D possibly TRBD2 on 6 matching bases. CDR1 and CDR2 (germline): MNHEY, SVGAGI. This CDR3 contains 14 residues. V was trimmed by 5 bases and J by 6 bases, leaving 14 bases between them.

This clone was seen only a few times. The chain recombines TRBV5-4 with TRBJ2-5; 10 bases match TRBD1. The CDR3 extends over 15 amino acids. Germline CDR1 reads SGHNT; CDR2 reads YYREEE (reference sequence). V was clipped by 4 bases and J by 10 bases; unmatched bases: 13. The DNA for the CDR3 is TGTGCCAGCAGCGTCGGGACAGGGGAGAGAGTGGGCCAGTACTTC. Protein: CASSVGTGERVGQYF.

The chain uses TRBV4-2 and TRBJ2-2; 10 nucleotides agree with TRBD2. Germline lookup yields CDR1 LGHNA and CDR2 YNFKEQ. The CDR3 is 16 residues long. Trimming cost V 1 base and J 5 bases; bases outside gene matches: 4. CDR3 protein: CASSQVAGGGTGELFF. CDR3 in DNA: TGTGCCAGCAGCCAAGTAGCGGGAGGAGGGACCGGGGAGCTGTTTTTT.

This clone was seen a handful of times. CDR3 nucleotides: TGTGCCAGCAGGTTGGGACAGGACCATCAGCCCCAGCATTTT. Protein sequence: CASRLGQDHQPQHF. The rearrangement joins TRBV6-6 to TRBJ1-5; 8 positions match TRBD1. Germline V CDR1 and CDR2: MNHNY, SVGAGI (reference sequence). The CDR3 totals 14 residues. V shed 6 bases, J shed 5 bases, and the junction held 6 bases outside the gene matches.